The next 30 T cell receptor beta chains were all read from a single sample in a study of blood T cell repertoires in COVID-19. Assay used: immunoSEQ multiplex PCR; TCRdb lists only in-frame clones, some missing. Of about 76,000 clones listed, about 88% were seen once; the top ten hold roughly a sixth. Source material: peripheral blood. These receptors were obtained from a human donor in a cohort sampled during active COVID-19.

This sequence joins TRBV5-4 and TRBJ2-1; 8 nucleotides match TRBD1. In germline, CDR1 is SGHNT, CDR2 YYREEE (reference sequence). Trimming at V came to 0 bases and at J to 3 bases, leaving 2 bases not matched to a gene. CDR3 length: 15 amino acids. This CDR3 is CASSLGQGIYNEQFF. The CDR3 DNA is TGTGCCAGCAGCTTGGGACAGGGGATCTACAATGAGCAGTTCTTC.

The chain couples TRBV19 to TRBJ1-2; possible D gene TRBD1, 6 bases. Germline values: CDR1 LNHDA, CDR2 SQIVND (reference sequence). Trimming removed 7 bases from V and 4 bases from J, with 19 bases in between. The CDR3 has 15 amino acids. The CDR3 bases are TGTGCCAGTACCGACCACCAGGGGAGGGCCTATGGCTACACCTTC. Protein: CASTDHQGRAYGYTF.

This clone was detected once. The chain employs TRBV7-9 and TRBJ2-6; 7 nucleotides align to TRBD1. CDR3 length: 16 amino acids. V lost 7 bases and J lost 0; bases outside the gene matches: 6. The germline V gene encodes CDR1 SEHNR and CDR2 FQNEAQ (reference sequence). The CDR3 spells CASIPGGPSGANVLTF. The CDR3 DNA follows: TGTGCCAGCATTCCAGGGGGTCCCTCTGGGGCCAACGTCCTGACTTTC.

The chain couples TRBV7-8 to TRBJ2-7, with a possible D match to TRBD2 (6 bases). The germline V gene encodes CDR1 SGHVS and CDR2 FQNEAQ. Trimming stripped 5 bases from V and 2 bases from J, with 10 bases between. CDR3 length: 13 residues. CDR3 nucleotides: TGTGCCAGCAGCACCCTAGCGACCTACGAGCAGTACTTC. Protein: CASSTLATYEQYF. Drawing the rest from reference TRBV7-8 and TRBJ2-7, the complete variable domain is GAGVSQSPRYKVAKRGQDVALRCDPISGHVSLFWYQQALGQGPEFLTYFQNEAQLDKSGLPSDRFFAERPEGSVSTLKIQRTQQEDSAVYLCASSTLATYEQYFGPGTRLTVT.

The chain has TRBV14 and TRBJ2-1; 8 bases are shared with TRBD2. J lost 4 bases, V lost 1 base, and 3 bases had no gene match. CDR3 length: 15 amino acids. Germline V gene sequence: CDR1 SGHDN, CDR2 FVKESK. CDR3 in amino acids: CASSQASGGYNEQFF. DNA of the CDR3: TGTGCCAGCAGCCAAGCGAGCGGGGGTTACAATGAGCAGTTCTTC.

This chain uses TRBV30 with TRBJ2-7; 10 bases fit TRBD1. The CDR3 covers 13 residues. V lost 5 bases, J lost 9 bases, and 10 bases stayed unmatched. Germline CDR1 and CDR2: GTSNPN and SVGIG (reference sequence). CDR3 residues: CAWAEGTGDGQYF. As DNA, the CDR3 is TGTGCCTGGGCCGAGGGGACAGGGGACGGGCAGTACTTC.

The CDR3 is CASSLSLAEGASTDTQYF. The CDR3, as DNA: TGTGCCAGCAGCTTGTCACTAGCGGAGGGGGCCAGCACAGATACGCAGTATTTT. This rearrangement joins TRBV5-4 to TRBJ2-3; perhaps TRBD2 as D (8 bases). CDR1 is SGHNT and CDR2 is YYREEE in the germline V gene (reference sequence). The CDR3 has 18 residues. V lost 1 base and J lost 0, with 18 bases in between.

The genes are TRBV24-1 and TRBJ2-5; D is undetermined. V was cut by 5 bases and J by 5 bases, with 8 bases left in between. The CDR3 length is 12 residues. In germline, CDR1 is KGHDR, CDR2 SFDVKD. The CDR3 bases are TGTGCCACCAGTGGCGACACGGAGACCCAGTACTTC. Its protein product is CATSGDTETQYF.

The chain combines TRBV18 with TRBJ1-1; no definite D call. The CDR3 runs 15 residues. CDR1 KGHSH and CDR2 LQKENI come from the germline V gene. V was shortened by 6 bases and J by 1 base, with 15 bases between the two germline ends. The CDR3 spells CASSSIIGENTEAFF. CDR3 coding DNA: TGTGCCAGCTCTTCAATTATCGGTGAGAACACTGAAGCTTTCTTT.

The rearrangement joins TRBV7-8 to TRBJ2-7; 7 nucleotides align to TRBD1. Trimming cost V 3 bases and J 9 bases; bases outside gene matches: 14. This CDR3 region has 15 residues. In germline, CDR1 is SGHVS, CDR2 FQNEAQ. This chain's CDR3 is CASSFSPGQTHVQYF. The DNA of the CDR3 is TGTGCCAGCAGCTTCAGTCCGGGACAGACCCACGTGCAGTACTTC.

J is TRBJ1-4 and V is TRBV27, with D maybe TRBD1 (5 bases). CDR1 and CDR2 (germline): MNHEY, SMNVEV (reference sequence). V lost 2 bases to trimming and J lost 7 bases, with 14 bases between them. The CDR3 is 15 residues long. The CDR3: CASSLRGRGGEKLFF. Written as DNA, the CDR3 is TGTGCCAGCAGTTTACGGGGGAGGGGTGGTGAAAAACTGTTTTTT.

CDR3 region: CASSPPLVGDEQFF. CDR3 nucleotides: TGTGCCAGCAGTCCCCCCCTTGTAGGGGATGAGCAGTTCTTC. This chain uses TRBV28 with TRBJ2-1; the D gene is possibly TRBD1 (5 bases). The V gene's germline CDR1 is MDHEN and CDR2 SYDVKM. V lost 5 bases and J 8 bases, leaving 16 bases between the germline ends. The CDR3 loop spans 14 amino acids.

The rearrangement joins TRBV6-2 or TRBV6-3 to TRBJ2-1, with D possibly TRBD2 on 7 matching bases. From germline, CDR1 is MNHEY and CDR2 SVGEGT. This CDR3 has 15 residues. V lost 5 bases and J 7 bases, leaving 18 bases between the germline ends. In DNA, the CDR3 is TGTGCCAGCAGTCTCCAAGGGGGGGGGCAGAATGAGCAGTTCTTC. Residues: CASSLQGGGQNEQFF.

V is TRBV7-4 and J is TRBJ2-3, with TRBD2 matching over 9 bases. Germline V gene sequence: CDR1 SGHVT, CDR2 SQSDAQ. CDR3 length: 16 residues. Germline trimming cut 5 bases from V and 1 base from J; bases unmatched to any gene: 7. CDR3 protein: CASSPPSGEGTDTQYF. The DNA for the CDR3 is TGTGCCAGCAGCCCACCTAGCGGGGAAGGCACAGATACGCAGTATTTT. Full variable domain (remainder filled in from reference TRBV7-4 and TRBJ2-3): GAGVSQSPRYKVAKRGRDVALRCDSISGHVTLYWYRQTLGQGSEVLTYSQSDAQRDKSGRPSGRFSAERPERSVSTLKIQRTEQGDSAVYLCASSPPSGEGTDTQYFGPGTRLTVL.

The gene calls are TRBV5-5 and TRBJ1-4, with 9 nucleotides matching TRBD1. The CDR3 sequence is 18 residues long. Per germline, CDR1 SGHKS and CDR2 YYEKEE (reference sequence). Trimming at V came to 1 base and at J to 6 bases, leaving 13 bases not matched to a gene. CDR3 protein: CASSLYGTGLGVDEKLFF. The CDR3 DNA reads TGTGCCAGCAGCTTGTATGGGACAGGGTTAGGGGTCGATGAAAAACTGTTTTTT.

CDR3 sequence reads: CASSVTSGGVLGEQFF. DNA for the CDR3: TGCGCCAGCAGCGTGACTAGCGGGGGGGTCCTCGGTGAGCAGTTCTTC. V gene TRBV5-1 combines with J gene TRBJ2-1; TRBD2 aligns across 14 bases. Losses at the gene ends were 4 bases for V and 9 bases for J; bases not matched to a gene: 9. Per germline, CDR1 SGHRS and CDR2 YFSETQ. This CDR3 is built from 16 residues.

The chain couples TRBV29-1 to TRBJ1-2, with D tentatively TRBD1 (5 bases). The germline V gene has CDR1 SQVTM and CDR2 ANQGSEA. The CDR3 is 12 residues long. Here the CDR3 DNA reads TGCCGCGGGGGGGGAGGCGCCCGTGGCTACACCTTC. It is translated as CRGGGGARGYTF.

By share, this clone ranks as medium-sized (0.01 to 0.1%). This chain uses TRBV15 with TRBJ1-4; D is undetermined. Trimming stripped 4 bases from V and 7 bases from J, with 16 bases between. The CDR3 consists of 15 residues. Germline V gene sequence: CDR1 LNHNV, CDR2 YYDKDF (reference sequence). CDR3 residues: CATSTLGGDSEKLFF. For the CDR3, the DNA is TGTGCCACCAGCACGTTGGGAGGAGATAGTGAAAAACTGTTTTTT.

J is TRBJ2-5 and V is TRBV15; 10 bases are a match to TRBD1. This CDR3 has 16 residues. Germline CDR1 reads LNHNV; CDR2 reads YYDKDF (reference sequence). J was trimmed by 5 bases and V by 2 bases; bases with no gene match: 8. The CDR3 protein is CATSRTPTGGMETQYF. DNA of the CDR3: TGTGCCACCAGCAGAACGCCGACAGGGGGCATGGAGACCCAGTACTTC.

The chain has TRBV9 and TRBJ1-6; possible D gene TRBD1, 5 bases. From germline, CDR1 is SGDLS and CDR2 YYNGEE. Trimming took off 0 bases at V and 0 bases at J, with 13 bases between the two ends. CDR3 length equals 18 residues. As DNA, the CDR3 is TGTGCCAGCAGCGTAGATGTCGGGGGGAGCTCCTATAATTCACCCCTCCACTTT. Its protein product is CASSVDVGGSSYNSPLHF.

Here the CDR3 reads CASSPIRGGVAEAFF. In DNA form, the CDR3 reads TGTGCCAGCAGTCCCATTCGGGGAGGGGTCGCTGAAGCTTTCTTT. The chain links TRBV28 to TRBJ1-1; a possible D gene is TRBD1 (5 bases). This CDR3 is built from 15 residues. Deletions cut 5 bases from V and 6 bases from J, with 19 bases between. In germline, CDR1 is MDHEN, CDR2 SYDVKM.

The gene calls are TRBV6-5 and TRBJ1-4; 7 bases fit TRBD1. V shed 8 bases, J shed 7 bases, and the junction held 10 bases outside the gene matches. CDR1 and CDR2 (germline): MNHEY, SVGAGI. The CDR3 sequence is 14 residues long. The CDR3 loop is CASGRQGSAEKLFF. The CDR3 bases are TGTGCCAGCGGTAGACAGGGTTCGGCTGAAAAACTGTTTTTT.

V is TRBV6-4 and J is TRBJ2-7; 7 nucleotides align to TRBD1. This CDR3 is 15 amino acids long. Germline-derived CDR1 and CDR2 are MRHNA and SNTAGT. J gave up 2 bases and V 8 bases, and 12 bases lay outside the gene matches. The CDR3 spells CASSKEGGQPYEQYF. In DNA, the CDR3 is TGTGCCAGCTCGAAAGAAGGGGGCCAACCCTACGAGCAGTACTTC.

J is TRBJ2-1 and V is TRBV4-1; TRBD1 matches at 7 bases. V lost 3 bases to trimming and J lost 0 bases; unmatched junction nucleotides: 8. Germline-derived CDR1 and CDR2 are MGHRA and YSYEKL. CDR3 length: 17 amino acids. The CDR3 sequence: CASSQSEGASSYNEQFF. CDR3 sequence (DNA): TGCGCCAGCAGCCAGAGCGAGGGGGCAAGCTCCTACAATGAGCAGTTCTTC.

The chain joins TRBV28 to TRBJ1-4; 7 bases agree with TRBD1. Germline V CDR1 and CDR2: MDHEN, SYDVKM. V trimming: 4 bases; J trimming: 11 bases; junction bases outside the gene matches: 7. There are 13 residues in the CDR3. The DNA of the CDR3 is TGTGCCAGCAGTTCGGAAGAACAGGGGAAACTGTTTTTT. Its translation: CASSSEEQGKLFF.

The CDR3 loop reads CASSRRQGANSPLHF. CDR3 nucleotides: TGTGCCAGCAGCCGTCGACAGGGGGCGAATTCACCCCTCCACTTT. This chain uses TRBV5-6 with TRBJ1-6; 10 nucleotides line up with TRBD1. Germline trimming cut 4 bases from V and 7 bases from J; bases unmatched to any gene: 5. The CDR3 is 15 residues long. Germline V gene lookup returns CDR1 SGHDT and CDR2 YYEEEE.

Only one count was recorded for this clone. The chain is built from TRBV5-5 and TRBJ2-7; D might be TRBD1 (6 bases). The CDR3 runs 15 residues. From germline, CDR1 is SGHKS and CDR2 YYEKEE (reference sequence). Trimming left V 4 bases short and J 2 bases short, with 16 bases between. CDR3 protein: CASSPWTEGAYEQYF. The CDR3 DNA is TGTGCCAGCAGCCCGTGGACAGAGGGGGCCTACGAGCAGTACTTC.

The V and J genes are TRBV24-1 and TRBJ2-1, with TRBD2 matching over 7 bases. The junction had 2 bases not matched to a gene; V was cut back by 9 bases and J by 7 bases. Germline CDR1 is KGHDR and CDR2 is SFDVKD. The CDR3 covers 11 residues. In nucleotides, the CDR3 is TGTGCCACCGGGGGAGGGAATGAGCAGTTCTTC. Protein product: CATGGGNEQFF.

This sequence joins TRBV24-1 and TRBJ1-5; maybe TRBD1 (6 bases). V lost 4 bases and J 10 bases, leaving 19 bases between the germline ends. Germline V gene data show CDR1 as KGHDR and CDR2 as SFDVKD. The CDR3 is 15 residues long. CDR3 amino acids: CATSDPGHGLGPQHF. As DNA, the CDR3 is TGTGCCACCAGTGACCCGGGACACGGGCTAGGCCCCCAGCATTTT.

The rearrangement joins TRBV5-1 to TRBJ2-2, with D possibly being TRBD2 (6 bases). V gave up 2 bases and J gave up 7 bases, with 24 bases separating them. Germline V lookup: CDR1 SGHRS, CDR2 YFSETQ. This CDR3 comprises 18 residues. CDR3 amino acids: CASSLDGWTGTYGGELFF. In DNA, the CDR3 is TGCGCCAGCAGCTTAGACGGATGGACCGGGACTTACGGCGGGGAGCTGTTTTTT.